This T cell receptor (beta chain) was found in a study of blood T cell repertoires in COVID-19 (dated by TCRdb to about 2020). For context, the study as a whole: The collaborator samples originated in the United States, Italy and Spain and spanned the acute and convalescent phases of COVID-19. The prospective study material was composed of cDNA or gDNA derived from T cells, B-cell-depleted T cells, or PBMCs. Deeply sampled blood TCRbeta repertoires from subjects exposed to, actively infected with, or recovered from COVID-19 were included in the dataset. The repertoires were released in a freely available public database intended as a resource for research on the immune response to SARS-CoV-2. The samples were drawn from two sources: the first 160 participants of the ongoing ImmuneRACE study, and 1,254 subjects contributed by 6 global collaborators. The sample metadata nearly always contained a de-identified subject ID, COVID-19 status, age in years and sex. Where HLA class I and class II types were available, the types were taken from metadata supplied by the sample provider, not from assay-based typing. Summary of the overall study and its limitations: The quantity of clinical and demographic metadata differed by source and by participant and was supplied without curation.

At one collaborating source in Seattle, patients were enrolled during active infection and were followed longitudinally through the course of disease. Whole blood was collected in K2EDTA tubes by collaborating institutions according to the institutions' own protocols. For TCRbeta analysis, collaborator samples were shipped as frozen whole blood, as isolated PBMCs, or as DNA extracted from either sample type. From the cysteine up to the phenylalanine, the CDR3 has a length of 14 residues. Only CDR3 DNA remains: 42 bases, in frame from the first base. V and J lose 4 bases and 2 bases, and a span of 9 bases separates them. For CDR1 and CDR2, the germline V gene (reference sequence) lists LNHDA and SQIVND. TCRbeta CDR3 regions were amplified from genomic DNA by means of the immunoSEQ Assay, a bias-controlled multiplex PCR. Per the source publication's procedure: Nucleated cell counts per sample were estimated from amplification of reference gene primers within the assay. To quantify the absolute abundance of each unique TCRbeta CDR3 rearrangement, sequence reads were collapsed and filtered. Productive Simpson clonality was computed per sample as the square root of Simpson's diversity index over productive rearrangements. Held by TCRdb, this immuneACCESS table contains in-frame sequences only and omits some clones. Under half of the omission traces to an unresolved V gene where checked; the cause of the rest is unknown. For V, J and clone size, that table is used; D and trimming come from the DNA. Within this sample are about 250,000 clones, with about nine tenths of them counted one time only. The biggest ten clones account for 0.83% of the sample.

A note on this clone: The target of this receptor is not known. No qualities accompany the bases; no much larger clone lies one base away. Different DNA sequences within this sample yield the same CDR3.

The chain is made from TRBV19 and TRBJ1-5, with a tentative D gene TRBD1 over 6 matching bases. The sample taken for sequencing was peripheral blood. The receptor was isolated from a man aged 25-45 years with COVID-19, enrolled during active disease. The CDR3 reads CASSTTGGNQPQHF. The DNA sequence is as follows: TGTGCCAGTAGTACGACAGGTGGCAATCAGCCCCAGCATTTT.